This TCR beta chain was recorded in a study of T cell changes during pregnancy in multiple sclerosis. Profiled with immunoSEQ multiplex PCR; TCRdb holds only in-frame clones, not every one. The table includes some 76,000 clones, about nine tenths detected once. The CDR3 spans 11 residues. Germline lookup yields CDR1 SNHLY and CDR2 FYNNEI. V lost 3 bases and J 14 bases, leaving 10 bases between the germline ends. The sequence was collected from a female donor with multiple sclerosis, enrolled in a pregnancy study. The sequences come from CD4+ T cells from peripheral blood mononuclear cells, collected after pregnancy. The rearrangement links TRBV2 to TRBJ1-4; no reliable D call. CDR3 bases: TGTGCCAGCAGTGATCAGGTGCCGCTGTTTTTT. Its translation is CASSDQVPLFF.